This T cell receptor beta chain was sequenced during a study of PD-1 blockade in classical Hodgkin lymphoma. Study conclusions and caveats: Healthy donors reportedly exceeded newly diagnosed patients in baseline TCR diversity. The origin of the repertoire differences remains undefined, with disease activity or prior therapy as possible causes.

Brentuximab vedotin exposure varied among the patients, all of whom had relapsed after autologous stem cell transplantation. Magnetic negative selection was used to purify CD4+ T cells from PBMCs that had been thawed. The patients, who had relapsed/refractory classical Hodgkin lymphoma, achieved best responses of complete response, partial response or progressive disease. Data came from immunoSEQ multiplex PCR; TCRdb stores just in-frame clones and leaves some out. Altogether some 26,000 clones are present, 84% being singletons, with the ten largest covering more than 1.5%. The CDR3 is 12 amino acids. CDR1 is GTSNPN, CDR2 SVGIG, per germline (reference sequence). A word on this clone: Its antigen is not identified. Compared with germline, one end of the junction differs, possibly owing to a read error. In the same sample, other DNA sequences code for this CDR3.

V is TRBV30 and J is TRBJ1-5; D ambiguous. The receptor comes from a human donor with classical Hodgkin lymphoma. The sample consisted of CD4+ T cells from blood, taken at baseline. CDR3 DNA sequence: TGTGCCTGGAGTTTTGGCAATCAACCCCAGCATTTT. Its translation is CAWSFGNQPQHF.